The 2 T cell receptor beta chains below all came from one sample that was sequenced in a study of T cells after posttransplantation cyclophosphamide. Here immunoSEQ multiplex PCR was the method, and the copy in TCRdb shows in-frame clones only, minus some. This sample yields about 52,000 clones, of which roughly 84% are seen a single time; about 2.8% belongs to the top ten. Specimen: PBMCs. These receptors were taken from a man aged 25 to 40 with a blood cancer, CMV-positive, and with a related stem cell donor.

CDR3: CASSSDNTGGIEQYF. Here the CDR3 DNA reads TGCGCCAGCAGCTCAGACAACACAGGGGGGATCGAGCAGTACTTC. The chain couples TRBV4-3 to TRBJ2-7; 8 bases align to TRBD1. The CDR3 sequence is 15 residues long. Trimming at V came to 5 bases and at J to 6 bases, leaving 12 bases not matched to a gene. Germline CDR1 reads LGHNA; CDR2 reads YSLEER.

The chain uses TRBV19 and TRBJ2-1, with TRBD2 matching over 8 bases. Germline V CDR1 and CDR2: LNHDA, SQIVND (reference sequence). V trimming: 8 bases; J trimming: 7 bases; junction bases outside the gene matches: 1. There are 11 residues in the CDR3. The CDR3 here is CASAGGNEQFF. CDR3 in DNA: TGTGCCAGTGCGGGGGGTAATGAGCAGTTCTTC. Supplemented by reference TRBV19 and TRBJ2-1, the full variable domain reads DGGITQSPKYLFRKEGQNVTLSCEQNLNHDAMYWYRQDPGQGLRLIYYSQIVNDFQKGDIAEGYSVSREKKESFPLTVTSAQKNPTAFYLCASAGGNEQFFGPGTRLTVL.